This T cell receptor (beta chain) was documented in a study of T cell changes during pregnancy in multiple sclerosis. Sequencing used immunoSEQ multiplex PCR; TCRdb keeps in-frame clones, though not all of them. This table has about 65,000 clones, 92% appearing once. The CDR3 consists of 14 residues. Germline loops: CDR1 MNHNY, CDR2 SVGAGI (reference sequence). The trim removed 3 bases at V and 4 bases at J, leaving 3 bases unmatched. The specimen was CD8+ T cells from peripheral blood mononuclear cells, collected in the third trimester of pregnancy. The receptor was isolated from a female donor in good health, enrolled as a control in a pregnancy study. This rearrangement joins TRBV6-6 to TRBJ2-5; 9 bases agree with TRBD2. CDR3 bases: TGTGCCAGCAGTTATGTGACTAGCGGAGAGACCCAGTACTTC. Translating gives CASSYVTSGETQYF.